The rows below give T cell receptor beta chains drawn from one sample of a study of blood T cell repertoires in COVID-19. Using immunoSEQ multiplex PCR, the repertoire was profiled, and TCRdb retains in-frame clones only, with some absent. The data hold tens of thousands of clones, with about 88% observed a single time. The sequencing input was peripheral blood. Receptors originate from a man aged 55-75 years with acute or convalescent COVID-19. CDR3s leave out the opening cysteine and the closing phenylalanine or tryptophan.

v_gene	j_gene	CDR3aa
TRBV24-1	TRBJ2-1	ATSDGDFFSGTSGTNEQF
TRBV10-3	TRBJ2-5	AISEGGGALGTQY
TRBV28	TRBJ2-3	ASRSGTPSTDTQY
TRBV15	TRBJ2-1	ATSRGWGTDNEQF
TRBV5-4	TRBJ1-1	ASSLGAGRENTEAF
TRBV5-1	TRBJ2-3	ASSPPGLAGGTDTQY
TRBV12-3/TRBV12-4	TRBJ2-7	ASSFEGSEQY
TRBV27	TRBJ2-1	ASSFLLGLAGVSEQF
TRBV6-5	TRBJ1-2	ASFRGYGYT
TRBV7-9	TRBJ2-5	ASSLRSETGRETQY
TRBV6-5	TRBJ2-3	ASSWGLSDPDTQY
TRBV4-2	TRBJ2-5	ASSQGDRGSETQY
TRBV5-6	TRBJ1-4	ASSYSRAEKLF
TRBV5-4	TRBJ2-7	ASSPRLKPGTGSSYEQY
TRBV6-5	TRBJ1-1	ASSFQGAGEAF
TRBV6-5	TRBJ2-7	ASRAGTSGTYEQY
TRBV6-1	TRBJ1-2	ASSETMAAYYGYT
TRBV5-1	TRBJ2-2	ASSFSGGELF
TRBV28	TRBJ2-3	ASSPLGADTQY
TRBV15	TRBJ2-1	ATSRAGLAAYNEQF
TRBV5-1	TRBJ1-3	ASSGSTGRLSGNTIY
TRBV5-6	TRBJ1-6	ASSRDRVNSPLH
TRBV4-2	TRBJ2-1	ASSQDISSSYNEQF
TRBV28	TRBJ1-1	ASSLRQGRAF
TRBV2	TRBJ2-5	ASSQGQETQY